The TCR beta chain described here comes from a study of blood T cell repertoires in COVID-19. Germline CDR1 and CDR2: SGDLS and YYNGEE. V lost 3 bases and J lost 3; bases outside the gene matches: 9. The CDR3 is 16 amino acids. TCRdb keeps only in-frame clones here, not all; method: immunoSEQ multiplex PCR. This table has 140,000 to 150,000 clones, approximately 85% appearing once. The clonotype was recovered from a woman aged 50 to 65 with acute COVID-19. The material sequenced was PBMCs or T cells enriched from blood (not recorded which). V is TRBV9 and J is TRBJ2-7; 10 nucleotides match TRBD2. In DNA form, the CDR3 reads TGTGCCAGCAGCGCTTCTGAGGCTAGCGGGAGCTACGAGCAGTACTTC. Protein: CASSASEASGSYEQYF.